Shown below are 10 T cell receptor beta chains from a single sample sequenced in a study of cytomegalovirus exposure and HLA in healthy donors. PCR primers comprised 60 Vbeta and 13 Jbeta primers. Sequencing used immunoSEQ multiplex PCR; TCRdb keeps in-frame clones, though not all of them. This table has about 130,000 clones, about 78% appearing once. The sample was PBMCs. These receptors all come from a man younger than 40 in good health and CMV-seronegative.

The chain employs TRBV5-1 and TRBJ1-4; TRBD1 agrees at 7 bases. The germline gives CDR1 SGHRS, CDR2 YFSETQ. The CDR3 runs to 13 residues. Trimming took 3 bases from V and 8 from J; bases not matched to a gene: 4. The CDR3 spells CASSWGTEEKLFF. The CDR3 DNA follows: TGCGCCAGCAGCTGGGGGACAGAGGAAAAACTGTTTTTT. Full variable domain (outside the CDR3, taken from reference TRBV5-1 and TRBJ1-4): KAGVTQTPRYLIKTRGQQVTLSCSPISGHRSVSWYQQTPGQGLQFLFEYFSETQRNKGNFPGRFSGRQFSNSRSEMNVSTLELGDSALYLCASSWGTEEKLFFGSGTQLSVL.

In its sample, this clone was seen a few times. This chain connects TRBV4-3 to TRBJ2-7; TRBD1 might be the D (8 bases). With 3 bases removed from V and 3 bases from J, the gap between germline ends came to 15 bases. The length of the CDR3 is 15 residues. Germline V gene lookup returns CDR1 LGHNA and CDR2 YSLEER. CDR3 residues: CASSHGQGLNYEQYF. In DNA form, the CDR3 reads TGCGCCAGCAGCCATGGACAGGGACTAAACTACGAGCAGTACTTC.

J is TRBJ1-3 and V is TRBV27, with 7 bases lining up with TRBD1. Germline CDR1 MNHEY, CDR2 SMNVEV (reference sequence). This CDR3 region has 18 residues. V shed 3 bases and J 0 bases; nucleotides not matched to a gene: 11. The CDR3 spells CASSFHPIGQASGNTIYF. Written as DNA, the CDR3 is TGTGCCAGCAGTTTTCACCCGATCGGACAGGCCTCTGGAAACACCATATATTTT.

The rearrangement uses TRBV7-3 and TRBJ2-3, with a tentative D call TRBD1 (6 bases). The germline V gene encodes CDR1 SGHTA and CDR2 FQGTGA. The CDR3 length is 16 residues. Trimming stripped 0 bases from V and 1 base from J, with 11 bases between. As DNA, the CDR3 is TGTGCCAGCAGCTTAACCCCCTGGACAGGCACAGATACGCAGTATTTT. Translated: CASSLTPWTGTDTQYF.

The V and J genes are TRBV5-4 and TRBJ2-1; TRBD2 aligns across 7 bases. The CDR3 covers 16 residues. Germline trimming cut 3 bases from V and 10 bases from J; bases unmatched to any gene: 16. CDR1 is SGHNT and CDR2 is YYREEE in the germline V gene (reference sequence). In DNA, the CDR3 is TGTGCCAGCAGCTCTAGACTAGCACGAACCCCAGAAGAGCAGTTCTTC. Protein product: CASSSRLARTPEEQFF.

The chain is built from TRBV11-2 and TRBJ2-3; 9 bases are a match to TRBD1. Germline V gives CDR1 SGHAT, CDR2 FQNNGV. This CDR3 comprises 16 residues. V was pared by 5 bases and J by 4 bases, with 10 bases of the junction left unmatched. CDR3 region: CASSVTGGLMPDTQYF. CDR3 nucleotides: TGTGCCAGCAGCGTGACAGGGGGTTTAATGCCAGATACGCAGTATTTT.

CDR3: CSVGAETNYGYTF. The CDR3 DNA reads TGCAGCGTTGGGGCAGAAACTAACTATGGCTACACCTTC. J is TRBJ1-2 and V is TRBV29-1; D remains unclear. This CDR3 comprises 13 residues. Trimming pared 4 bases from V and 0 bases from J, leaving 9 bases between. Looked up from germline, CDR1 is SQVTM and CDR2 is ANQGSEA.

The chain uses TRBV6-6 and TRBJ2-3, with TRBD1 matching 7 bases. The germline V gene encodes CDR1 MNHNY and CDR2 SVGAGI (reference sequence). V lost 6 bases, J lost 2 bases, and 8 bases stayed unmatched. The CDR3 covers 15 residues. In DNA, the CDR3 is TGTGCCAGCAGCCCCCGGGACAGAGCCACAGATACGCAGTATTTT. This codes for CASSPRDRATDTQYF.

The sample holds a few counts of this clone. The chain links TRBV7-9 to TRBJ1-2; 8 bases line up with TRBD1. Germline CDR1 and CDR2: SEHNR and FQNEAQ (reference sequence). The trim removed 4 bases at V and 3 bases at J, leaving 13 bases unmatched. The CDR3 loop spans 17 amino acids. CDR3 residues: CASSSDHDPDRDYGYTF. The CDR3 coding sequence is TGTGCCAGCAGCTCGGACCACGACCCGGACAGGGACTATGGCTACACCTTC. Combining the CDR3 with reference TRBV7-9 and TRBJ1-2 gives the whole variable domain DTGVSQNPRHKITKRGQNVTFRCDPISEHNRLYWYRQTLGQGPEFLTYFQNEAQLEKSRLLSDRFSAERPKGSFSTLEIQRTEQGDSAMYLCASSSDHDPDRDYGYTFGSGTRLTVV.

This clone has a handful of counts. This chain joins TRBV7-2 and TRBJ2-1, with a weak D call TRBD2 (6 bases). V was shortened by 4 bases and J by 5 bases, with 18 bases between the two germline ends. The CDR3 spans 16 residues. Germline-derived CDR1 and CDR2 are SGHTA and FQGNSA. The DNA of the CDR3 is TGTGCCAGCAGCTCGCGTTATCTGGCGGGGAACAATGAGCAGTTCTTC. Amino acids: CASSSRYLAGNNEQFF.